The sequence of this T cell receptor beta chain was determined in a study of shared clonotypes between healthy human individuals. The study's findings and limits: Sampling used blood alone; tissue repertoires probably differ.

Per germline, CDR1 SGHTA and CDR2 FQGNSA. V was clipped by 2 bases and J by 1 base, with 14 bases between them. The CDR3 totals 16 residues. As to this clone: Its specificity is not known.

Sequenced by immunoSEQ multiplex PCR; TCRdb stores in-frame clones only, minus some. The data hold 2 million to 2.5 million clones, with approximately 95% observed a single time. This receptor was obtained from a man between 18 and 35 years old in good health. The sample taken for sequencing was naive CD4+ T cells sorted from blood. Subset indicated: CD45RA+ positively selected. The gene calls are TRBV7-2 and TRBJ1-1; no reliable D call. The CDR3 DNA is TGTGCCAGCAGCTTATGGGCCGGCGGGTGGAACACTGAAGCTTTCTTT. Its protein is CASSLWAGGWNTEAFF.